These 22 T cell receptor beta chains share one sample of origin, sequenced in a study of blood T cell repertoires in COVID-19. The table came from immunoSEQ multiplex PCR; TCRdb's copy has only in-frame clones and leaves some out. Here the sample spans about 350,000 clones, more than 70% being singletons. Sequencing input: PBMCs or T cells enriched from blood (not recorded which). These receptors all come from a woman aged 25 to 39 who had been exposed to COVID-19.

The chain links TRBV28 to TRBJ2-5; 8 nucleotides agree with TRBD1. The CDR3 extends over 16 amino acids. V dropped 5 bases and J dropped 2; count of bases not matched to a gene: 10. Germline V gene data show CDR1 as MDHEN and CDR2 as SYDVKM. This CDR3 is CASSDVDRDLQETQYF. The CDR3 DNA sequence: TGTGCCAGCAGTGACGTGGACAGGGATTTACAAGAGACCCAGTACTTC.

CDR3 region: CASGLAPSGSNEQFF. CDR3 DNA: TGTGCTAGTGGTTTGGCACCCAGCGGGAGTAATGAGCAGTTCTTC. This chain links TRBV12-5 with TRBJ2-1, with TRBD2 matching 8 bases. J lost 7 bases, V lost 1 base, and 6 bases had no gene match. Germline assignment: CDR1 LGHNT and CDR2 FRNRAP. The CDR3 runs 15 residues. The whole variable domain, remainder taken from reference TRBV12-5 and TRBJ2-1, is DARVTQTPRHKVTEMGQEVTMRCQPILGHNTVFWYRQTMMQGLELLAYFRNRAPLDDSGMPKDRFSAEMPDATLATLKIQPSEPRDSAVYFCASGLAPSGSNEQFFGPGTRLTVL.

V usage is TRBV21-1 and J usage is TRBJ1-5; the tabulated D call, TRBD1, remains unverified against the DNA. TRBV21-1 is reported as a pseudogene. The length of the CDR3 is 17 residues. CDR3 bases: TGTGCCAGCAGCATACCGACAGGGAATGGTCGGAGTCAGCCCCAGCATTTT. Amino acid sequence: CASSIPTGNGRSQPQHF.

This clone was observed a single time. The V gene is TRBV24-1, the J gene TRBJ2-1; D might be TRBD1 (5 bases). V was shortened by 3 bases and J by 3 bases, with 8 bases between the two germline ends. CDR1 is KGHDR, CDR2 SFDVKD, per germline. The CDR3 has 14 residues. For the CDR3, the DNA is TGTGCCACCAGTGATGTTACAGGCTACAATGAGCAGTTCTTC. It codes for CATSDVTGYNEQFF.

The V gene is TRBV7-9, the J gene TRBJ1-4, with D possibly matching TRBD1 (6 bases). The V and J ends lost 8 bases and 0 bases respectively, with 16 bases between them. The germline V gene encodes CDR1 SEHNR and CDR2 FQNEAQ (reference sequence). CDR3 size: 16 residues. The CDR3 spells CASGAPQGTTNEKLFF. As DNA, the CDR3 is TGTGCCAGCGGGGCCCCACAGGGAACAACTAATGAAAAACTGTTTTTT.

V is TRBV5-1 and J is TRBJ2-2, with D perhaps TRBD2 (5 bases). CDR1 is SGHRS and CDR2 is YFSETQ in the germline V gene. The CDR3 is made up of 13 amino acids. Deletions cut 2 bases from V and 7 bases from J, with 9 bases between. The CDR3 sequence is CASSLRRDGELFF. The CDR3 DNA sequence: TGCGCCAGCAGCTTACGTCGGGACGGGGAGCTGTTTTTT.

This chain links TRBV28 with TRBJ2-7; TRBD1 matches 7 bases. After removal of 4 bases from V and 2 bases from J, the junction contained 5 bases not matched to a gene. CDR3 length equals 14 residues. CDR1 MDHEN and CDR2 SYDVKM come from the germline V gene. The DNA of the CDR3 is TGTGCCAGCAGTTCCGGGACAGTGCCCTACGAGCAGTACTTC. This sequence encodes CASSSGTVPYEQYF.

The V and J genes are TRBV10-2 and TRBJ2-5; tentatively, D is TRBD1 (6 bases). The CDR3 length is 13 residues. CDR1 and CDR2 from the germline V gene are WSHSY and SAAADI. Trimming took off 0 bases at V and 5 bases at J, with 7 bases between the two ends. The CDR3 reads CASSESQGETQYF. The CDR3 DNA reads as TGCGCCAGCAGTGAGTCGCAGGGGGAGACCCAGTACTTC.

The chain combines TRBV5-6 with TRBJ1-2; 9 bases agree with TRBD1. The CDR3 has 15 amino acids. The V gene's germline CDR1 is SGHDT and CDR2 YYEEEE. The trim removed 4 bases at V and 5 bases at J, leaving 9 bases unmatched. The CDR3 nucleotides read TGTGCCAGCAGCGCGGGGGACAGGGTTATATATGGCTACACCTTC. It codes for CASSAGDRVIYGYTF.

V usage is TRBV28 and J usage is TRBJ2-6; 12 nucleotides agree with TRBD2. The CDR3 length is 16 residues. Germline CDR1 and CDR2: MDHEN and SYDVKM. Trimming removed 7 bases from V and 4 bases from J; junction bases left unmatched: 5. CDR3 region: CASMTSGSSGANVLTF. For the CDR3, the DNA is TGTGCCAGCATGACTAGCGGGAGTTCCGGGGCCAACGTCCTGACTTTC.

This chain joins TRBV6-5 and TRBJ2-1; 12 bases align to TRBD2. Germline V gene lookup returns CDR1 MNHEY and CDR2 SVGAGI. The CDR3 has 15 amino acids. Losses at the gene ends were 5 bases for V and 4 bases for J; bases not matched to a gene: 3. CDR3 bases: TGTGCCAGCAGTCTAGCGGGAGGGCCTTACAATGAGCAGTTCTTC. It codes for CASSLAGGPYNEQFF.

CDR3 sequence: CASSLGPRGFPQNIQYF. The DNA of the CDR3 is TGTGCCAGCAGCTTAGGGCCCCGGGGTTTCCCACAAAACATTCAGTACTTC. The J gene is TRBJ2-4, the V gene TRBV11-3, with D possibly TRBD2 on 5 matching bases. The V gene's germline CDR1 is SGHNT and CDR2 YENEEA. V lost 1 base and J lost 5, with 18 bases in between. This CDR3 is 17 amino acids long.

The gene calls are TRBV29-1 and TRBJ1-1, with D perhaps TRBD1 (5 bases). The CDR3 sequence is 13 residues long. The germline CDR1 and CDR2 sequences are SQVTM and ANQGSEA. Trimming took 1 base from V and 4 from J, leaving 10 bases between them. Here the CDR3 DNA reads TGCAGCGTTGAAGCAGGGTTGGGCACTGAAGCTTTCTTT. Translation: CSVEAGLGTEAFF.

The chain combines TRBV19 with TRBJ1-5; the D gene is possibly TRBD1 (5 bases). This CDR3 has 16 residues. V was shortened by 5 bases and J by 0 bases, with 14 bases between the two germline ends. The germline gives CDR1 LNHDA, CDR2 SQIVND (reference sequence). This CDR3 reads CASSRSGPHSNQPQHF. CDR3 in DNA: TGTGCCAGTAGTCGGTCAGGGCCCCATAGCAATCAGCCCCAGCATTTT. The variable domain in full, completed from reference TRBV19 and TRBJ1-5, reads DGGITQSPKYLFRKEGQNVTLSCEQNLNHDAMYWYRQDPGQGLRLIYYSQIVNDFQKGDIAEGYSVSREKKESFPLTVTSAQKNPTAFYLCASSRSGPHSNQPQHFGDGTRLSIL.

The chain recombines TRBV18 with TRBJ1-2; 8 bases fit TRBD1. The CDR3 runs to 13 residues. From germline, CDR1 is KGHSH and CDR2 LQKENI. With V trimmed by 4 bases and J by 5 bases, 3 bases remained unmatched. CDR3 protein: CASSQDREYGYTF. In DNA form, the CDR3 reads TGTGCCAGCTCACAGGACAGGGAATATGGCTACACCTTC. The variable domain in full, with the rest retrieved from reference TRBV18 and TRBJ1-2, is NAGVMQNPRHLVRRRGQEARLRCSPMKGHSHVYWYRQLPEEGLKFMVYLQKENIIDESGMPKERFSAEFPKEGPSILRIQQVVRGDSAAYFCASSQDREYGYTFGSGTRLTVV.

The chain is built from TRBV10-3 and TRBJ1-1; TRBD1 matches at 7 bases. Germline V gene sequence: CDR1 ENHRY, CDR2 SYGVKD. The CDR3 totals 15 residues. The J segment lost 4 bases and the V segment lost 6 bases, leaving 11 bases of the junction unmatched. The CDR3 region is CAISPQGRWGTEAFF. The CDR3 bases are TGTGCCATCAGCCCACAGGGGAGGTGGGGCACTGAAGCTTTCTTT.

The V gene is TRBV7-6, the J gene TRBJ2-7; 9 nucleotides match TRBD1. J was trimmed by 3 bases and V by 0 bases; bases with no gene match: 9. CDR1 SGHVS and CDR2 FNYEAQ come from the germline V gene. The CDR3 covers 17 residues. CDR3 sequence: CASSLAAWTGENYEQYF. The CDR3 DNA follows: TGTGCCAGCAGCTTAGCAGCCTGGACAGGGGAGAACTACGAGCAGTACTTC.

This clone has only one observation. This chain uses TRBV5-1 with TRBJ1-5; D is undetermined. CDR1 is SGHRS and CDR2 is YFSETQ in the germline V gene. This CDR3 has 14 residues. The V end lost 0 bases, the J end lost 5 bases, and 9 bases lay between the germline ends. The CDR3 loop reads CASSLAGGDQPQHF. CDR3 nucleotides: TGCGCCAGCAGCTTGGCCGGCGGAGATCAGCCCCAGCATTTT.

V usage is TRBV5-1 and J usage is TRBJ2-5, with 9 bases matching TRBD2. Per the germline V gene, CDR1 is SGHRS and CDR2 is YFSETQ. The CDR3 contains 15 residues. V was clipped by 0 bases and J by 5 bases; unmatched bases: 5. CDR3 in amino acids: CASSLVSSGKETQYF. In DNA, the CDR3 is TGCGCCAGCAGCTTGGTCTCTAGCGGGAAGGAGACCCAGTACTTC. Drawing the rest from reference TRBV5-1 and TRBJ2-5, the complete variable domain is KAGVTQTPRYLIKTRGQQVTLSCSPISGHRSVSWYQQTPGQGLQFLFEYFSETQRNKGNFPGRFSGRQFSNSRSEMNVSTLELGDSALYLCASSLVSSGKETQYFGPGTRLLVL.

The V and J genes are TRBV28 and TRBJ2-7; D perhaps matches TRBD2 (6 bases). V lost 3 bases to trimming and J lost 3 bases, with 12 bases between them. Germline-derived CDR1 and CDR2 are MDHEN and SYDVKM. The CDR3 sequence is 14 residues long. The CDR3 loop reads CASSFHGSSYEQYF. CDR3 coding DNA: TGTGCCAGCAGTTTCCACGGGAGTAGCTACGAGCAGTACTTC.

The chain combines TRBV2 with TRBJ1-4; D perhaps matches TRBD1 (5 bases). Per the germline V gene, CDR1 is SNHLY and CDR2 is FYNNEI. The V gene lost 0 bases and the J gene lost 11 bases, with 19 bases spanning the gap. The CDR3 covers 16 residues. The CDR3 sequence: CASSEALLGVRRKLFF. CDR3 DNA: TGTGCCAGCAGTGAAGCGCTTCTAGGGGTCCGAAGGAAACTGTTTTTT.

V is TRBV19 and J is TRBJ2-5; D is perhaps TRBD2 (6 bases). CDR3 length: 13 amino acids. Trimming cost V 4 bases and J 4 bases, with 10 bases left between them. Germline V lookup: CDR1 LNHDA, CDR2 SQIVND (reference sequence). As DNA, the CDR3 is TGTGCCAGTAGTACAGGGAGGCGAGAGACCCAGTACTTC. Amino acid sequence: CASSTGRRETQYF. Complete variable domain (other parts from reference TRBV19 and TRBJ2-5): DGGITQSPKYLFRKEGQNVTLSCEQNLNHDAMYWYRQDPGQGLRLIYYSQIVNDFQKGDIAEGYSVSREKKESFPLTVTSAQKNPTAFYLCASSTGRRETQYFGPGTRLLVL.